These T cell receptor beta chains were read from a single sample in a study of blood T cell repertoires in COVID-19. Data came from immunoSEQ multiplex PCR; TCRdb stores just in-frame clones and leaves some out. Of 200,000 to 300,000 clones listed, over 80% are singletons. Sequencing input: peripheral blood. The receptors stem from a man aged 30-40 years who had recovered from COVID-19. The CDR3 runs from the conserved cysteine through the conserved F or W. The listing skips clone size in some rows; elsewhere it reads once, few, many or a size class.

j_call v_call clone_size cdr3_aa
TRBJ1-3 TRBV28 NA CASSSRQGDGNTIYF
TRBJ2-1 TRBV19 once CASSPQGAHLREQFF
TRBJ2-2 TRBV29-1 NA CSVEAQGAGELFF
TRBJ2-1 TRBV16 NA CASSQGGAHGWGQFF
TRBJ2-2 TRBV18 NA CASSVTHGSELFF
TRBJ1-4 TRBV25-1 NA CASSELGWDRAEKLFF
TRBJ1-1 TRBV7-9 NA CASSGLTQGATEAFF
TRBJ2-7 TRBV3-1/TRBV3-2 once CASSPFPGSYEQYF
TRBJ2-4 TRBV11-2 NA CASSSAGTGLSIQYF
TRBJ1-2 TRBV3-1/TRBV3-2 NA CASSQVFGNYGYTF
TRBJ1-6 TRBV5-6 NA CASSSYDRGLNSPLHF
TRBJ1-2 TRBV2 NA CASTEPRGVLYGYTF
TRBJ2-3 TRBV3-1/TRBV3-2 NA CASSLRGYNTQYF